The source of this TCR beta chain is a study of regulatory T cells in long-lasting Graves disease. Whole-study results and caveats: Compared with new cases, persistent Graves' patients showed reduced TCR diversity.

Germline V gene lookup returns CDR1 SGHDN and CDR2 FVKESK. The CDR3 is 15 amino acids. With 4 bases clipped from V and 2 bases from J, the junction kept 7 bases outside the gene matches. For TCR beta, libraries came from iRepertoire HTBI primers and Arm-PCR of CDR3 regions. A single record per CDR3 protein comes from TCRdb applying MiXCR to the multiplex PCR reads. The table includes around 450,000 distinct CDR3 sequences, 20% to 25% detected once. Time point indicated: persistent/refractory GD, antithyroid drugs over 5 years with positive TRAb. The TCR library used RNA extracted from PBMCs. A word on this clonotype: The antigen remains undetermined.

The chain recombines TRBV14 with TRBJ2-7; 8 positions agree with TRBD1. This TCR derives from a female donor with Graves disease. The starting material was peripheral blood mononuclear cells (PBMCs), obtained when the disease was refractory, from a patient treated with antithyroid drugs. Here the CDR3 DNA reads TGTGCCAGCAGCCGACCCGACAGGGGACCCTACGAGCAGTACTTC. This sequence encodes CASSRPDRGPYEQYF.